This T cell receptor (beta chain) stems from a study of immune evolution from preneoplasia to lung adenocarcinoma. Notes on the study in general: Later-stage lesions seemingly showed higher T cell density and diversity than normal lung.

Worth noting for this clone: Its matching antigen is unknown.

Some clones are missing from TCRdb's copy, which holds only in-frame ones; the method was immunoSEQ multiplex PCR. The sample includes approximately 5,000 clones, about 73% of them seen just once. The sequence was collected from a person aged 60 to 85 with lung adenocarcinoma. Sequencing was performed on FFPE lung adenocarcinoma in situ tissue.

CDR3 region: CASGLVVTRVPGELFF. The CDR3 DNA reads as TGTGCTAGTGGTTTGGTCGTAACTAGGGTCCCCGGGGAGCTGTTTTTT. This chain joins TRBV12-5 and TRBJ2-2; perhaps TRBD2 as D (5 bases). Germline assignment: CDR1 LGHNT and CDR2 FRNRAP. V gave up 0 bases and J gave up 6 bases, with 14 bases separating them. The CDR3 runs 16 residues.